The 15 T cell receptor beta chains presented below share a single source sample, sequenced in a study of regulatory T cells in long-lasting Graves disease. HTBI primers from iRepertoire and Arm-PCR of CDR3 regions yielded the TCR beta libraries. TCRdb re-analysed the multiplex PCR reads in MiXCR, keeping a single row per CDR3 protein. Here the sample spans roughly 400,000 distinct CDR3 sequences, 15% to 20% being singletons. The time point denotes: newly diagnosed GD, antithyroid drugs for less than 3 months. Making the TCR library involved RNA that had been extracted from PBMCs. This sample also appeared in a second study, on T cells in Graves' hyperthyroidism and ophthalmopathy.

The specimen comprised peripheral blood mononuclear cells (PBMCs), sampled at new diagnosis, from a patient treated with antithyroid drugs. These receptors were obtained from a woman aged 18-35 years with Graves disease.

The chain has TRBV4-1 and TRBJ2-2, with 13 positions matching TRBD2. From germline, CDR1 is MGHRA and CDR2 YSYEKL. The V gene end was trimmed by 0 bases and the J gene end by 3 bases; junction bases not matched to a gene: 7. This CDR3 has 19 amino acids. CDR3 in amino acids: CASSQDTSGRADDTGELFF. DNA of the CDR3: TGCGCCAGCAGCCAAGATACTAGCGGGAGGGCCGACGACACCGGGGAGCTGTTTTTT.

This clonotype was seen at least ten times. For the CDR3, the DNA is TGTGCCTGGAGTAGGGCCACAGCCATGCAGTACTTC. Translating it yields CAWSRATAMQYF. The rearrangement links TRBV30 to TRBJ2-4; D not resolved. V was cut by 2 bases and J by 13 bases, with 15 bases left in between. CDR1 and CDR2 from the germline V gene are GTSNPN and SVGIG (reference sequence). This CDR3 has 12 residues.

This clonotype was observed a few times. The chain uses TRBV11-1 and TRBJ1-5; D is undetermined. This CDR3 comprises 12 residues. The germline V and J ends were trimmed by 5 bases and 7 bases, with 9 bases remaining between them. CDR1 is SGHAT, CDR2 FQDESV, per germline (reference sequence). The CDR3 is CASSLYGQPQHF. Written as DNA, the CDR3 is TGTGCCAGCAGCCTGTATGGACAGCCCCAGCATTTT.

V is TRBV28 and J is TRBJ2-2; D might be TRBD1 (6 bases). This CDR3 has 18 residues. The germline CDR1 and CDR2 sequences are MDHEN and SYDVKM. V lost 1 base and J lost 0, with 15 bases in between. The CDR3 loop is CASSLFGGLGSNTGELFF. CDR3 coding DNA: TGTGCCAGCAGTTTATTTGGGGGCTTGGGGTCGAACACCGGGGAGCTGTTTTTT.

This clonotype has a count of ten or more. The chain links TRBV12-3 or TRBV12-4 to TRBJ1-5; the match to TRBD1 covers 7 bases. The CDR3 spans 14 residues. V shed 6 bases and J 1 base; nucleotides not matched to a gene: 3. CDR3 loop: CASRRGRSNQPQHF. The CDR3 coding sequence is TGTGCCAGCAGGAGGGGGCGGAGCAATCAGCCCCAGCATTTT.

This clonotype was picked up many times. The chain couples TRBV6-1 to TRBJ1-6; perhaps TRBD1 as D (6 bases). The CDR3 has 17 amino acids. CDR1 MNHNS and CDR2 SASEGT come from the germline V gene. V was shortened by 5 bases and J by 1 base, with 15 bases between the two germline ends. The CDR3: CASSITGRGSYNSPLHF. The CDR3 coding sequence is TGTGCCAGCAGTATCACAGGGCGAGGATCCTATAATTCACCCCTCCACTTT.

This clonotype was seen a few times. V and J are TRBV6-2 or TRBV6-3 and TRBJ2-1; a weak D match, TRBD2 (5 bases). Trimming pared 10 bases from V and 7 bases from J, leaving 11 bases between. The CDR3 loop spans 11 amino acids. Germline loops: CDR1 MNHEY, CDR2 SVGEGT. The CDR3 bases are TGTGCCACACTGGGGAGTAATGAGCAGTTCTTC. It specifies CATLGSNEQFF.

This sequence joins TRBV5-1 and TRBJ2-3, with 8 positions matching TRBD1. CDR1 SGHRS and CDR2 YFSETQ come from the germline V gene. The CDR3 has 13 residues. V lost 7 bases and J lost 4; bases outside the gene matches: 5. The CDR3 DNA reads TGCGCCAGCTCTCGGGACAGGTCAGATACGCAGTATTTT. Amino acids: CASSRDRSDTQYF.

The sample holds many counts of this clonotype. The V gene is TRBV20-1, the J gene TRBJ2-4, with D hard to call. The ends were cut back, 4 bases at V and 5 bases at J, with 3 bases in the middle. This CDR3 contains 10 residues. Per germline, CDR1 DFQATT and CDR2 SNEGSKA (reference sequence). The CDR3, as DNA: TGCAGTGCTACCGAAAACATTCAGTACTTC. It encodes CSATENIQYF.

This sequence joins TRBV19 and TRBJ2-5, with 11 bases lining up with TRBD2. The germline gives CDR1 LNHDA, CDR2 SQIVND (reference sequence). V was clipped by 6 bases and J by 5 bases; unmatched bases: 8. This CDR3 comprises 15 residues. As DNA, the CDR3 is TGTGCCAGTAGGAGCGGACTAGCGGGTGGCGAGACCCAGTACTTC. Its translation is CASRSGLAGGETQYF.

The sample holds many counts of this clonotype. J is TRBJ1-2 and V is TRBV12-3 or TRBV12-4, with D unresolved. This CDR3 has 14 amino acids. Between the trimmed V and J ends, which lost 2 bases and 0 bases, there was a span of 7 bases. CDR3 residues: CASSLQGANYGYTF. CDR3 in DNA: TGTGCCAGCAGTTTACAAGGCGCTAACTATGGCTACACCTTC.

A few counts support this clonotype. The rearrangement links TRBV4-2 to TRBJ2-2, with 7 nucleotides matching TRBD2. The CDR3 length is 18 residues. Germline V CDR1 and CDR2: LGHNA, YNFKEQ. V shed 0 bases and J 1 base; nucleotides not matched to a gene: 8. The CDR3 here is CASSQEILSSGNTGELFF. CDR3 DNA sequence: TGTGCCAGCAGCCAAGAGATCTTGTCTAGCGGGAACACCGGGGAGCTGTTTTTT.

This sequence joins TRBV18 and TRBJ2-5; no reliable D call. The J call may be in error: the DNA end matches TRBJ2-7 better. CDR1 is KGHSH, CDR2 LQKENI, per germline. The CDR3 spans 14 residues. The CDR3 coding sequence is TGTGCCAGCTCACCAGCCCGGAGCCCCTACGAGCAGTACTTC. Protein product: CASSPARSPYEQYF.

This clonotype was picked up many times. The CDR3 bases are TGTGCCAGCAGCTTAGTGGGACTTTCAGGCTACGAGCAGTACTTC. This gives the protein CASSLVGLSGYEQYF. The gene calls are TRBV11-3 and TRBJ2-7; tentative D call: TRBD2 (6 bases). Between the trimmed V and J ends, which lost 1 base and 3 bases, there was a span of 13 bases. Per germline, CDR1 SGHNT and CDR2 YENEEA. The CDR3 length is 15 residues.

This clonotype was seen ten or more times. V usage is TRBV28 and J usage is TRBJ2-1; perhaps TRBD2 as D (5 bases). This CDR3 is 15 amino acids long. Trimming took off 2 bases at V and 0 bases at J, with 8 bases between the two ends. Germline lookup yields CDR1 MDHEN and CDR2 SYDVKM. In DNA form, the CDR3 reads TGTGCCAGCAGTTTAACGGCGGGCTCCTACAATGAGCAGTTCTTC. This encodes CASSLTAGSYNEQFF.